Listed below are T cell receptor beta chains from one sample, sequenced in a study of blood T cell repertoires in COVID-19. The repertoire was sequenced with immunoSEQ multiplex PCR; TCRdb's copy has only in-frame clones and lacks some. Of 300,000 to 450,000 clones in the sample, approximately 87% were seen once. The sample consisted of PBMCs or T cells enriched from blood (not recorded which). These receptors all stem from a man between 25 and 39 years old who had recovered from COVID-19. Each CDR3 is given with its conserved first and last residue. A D gene is named only where the DNA matches it firmly. Part of the rows lack a size; the others show once, few, many or a class for expanded clones.

d_call j_call clone_size v_call cdr3_nt cdr3_aa
NA TRBJ1-2 NA TRBV4-1 TGCGCCAGCAGCCAAGATCCAAGGGGTTTGCGGGGCTACACCTTC CASSQDPRGLRGYTF
NA TRBJ1-5 NA TRBV19 TGTGCCAGTAGTACCCCGGGGGGTCAGCCCCAGCATTTT CASSTPGGQPQHF
TRBD1 TRBJ1-5 NA TRBV5-3 TGTGCCAGAAGCTTGGTCCCCCTCAGGGGGCGCGTTCAGCCCCAGCATTTT CARSLVPLRGRVQPQHF
TRBD1 TRBJ1-4 NA TRBV2 TGTGCCAGTCGAAGGACAGGGGGCGAAGGTGAAAAACTGTTTTTT CASRRTGGEGEKLFF
NA TRBJ1-1 NA TRBV29-1 TGCAGCGTTACCCCTGGGGGATGGGGGCTTCAGGGAGCTTTCTTT CSVTPGGWGLQGAFF
NA TRBJ1-1 NA TRBV12-5 TGTGCTAGTGGTTTGGTACGGGCGGGGAACACTGAAGCTTTCTTT CASGLVRAGNTEAFF
TRBD1 TRBJ1-1 NA TRBV7-8 TGTGCCAGCAGCTTAGCAGACAGGGGCACTGAAGCTTTCTTT CASSLADRGTEAFF
TRBD1 TRBJ1-1 NA TRBV2 TGTGCCAGCATGGGACAGAGAAACACTGAAGCTTTCTTT CASMGQRNTEAFF
TRBD1 TRBJ2-7 NA TRBV30 TGTGCCTGGAGTGTAGGGCCCGGGACAGGGTTCTACGAGCAGTACTTC CAWSVGPGTGFYEQYF
NA TRBJ2-6 NA TRBV7-9 TGTGCCAGCAGCCCCCGGTTAGGAGGGCACCCTGGGGCCAACGTCCTGACTTTC CASSPRLGGHPGANVLTF
TRBD2 TRBJ2-1 once TRBV2 TGTGCCAGGGGACTACCAAGCTCCTACAATGAGCAGTTCTTC CARGLPSSYNEQFF
NA TRBJ2-7 NA TRBV18 TGTGCCAGCTCACCAGGAGCGGGCGATACCTACGAGCAGTACTTC CASSPGAGDTYEQYF
NA TRBJ2-7 NA TRBV9 TGTGCCAGCAGCACCGGGGACAACGAGCAGTACTTC CASSTGDNEQYF
NA TRBJ2-5 NA TRBV18 TGTGCCAGCTCCCTCGACAGGTCCCAAGAGACCCAGTACTTC CASSLDRSQETQYF
NA TRBJ1-3 few TRBV7-9 TGTGCCAGCAGCCCGGGAGTTAGGAACACCATATATTTT CASSPGVRNTIYF
NA TRBJ2-5 NA TRBV29-1 TGCAGCGTTGTACCGAGTCTCCAAGAGACCCAGTACTTC CSVVPSLQETQYF
NA TRBJ2-2 NA TRBV19 TGTGCCAGTACCATCTGGGGGCAAGGGACCGGGGAGCTGTTTTTT CASTIWGQGTGELFF
TRBD2 TRBJ2-1 NA TRBV7-3 TGTGCCAGCAGCTTTAGCGGGTTAACCTACAATGAGCAGTTCTTC CASSFSGLTYNEQFF
NA TRBJ1-2 NA TRBV18 TGTGCCAGCTCACCTCGGGAGGGGAAGCGCTATGGCTACACCTTC CASSPREGKRYGYTF
TRBD2 TRBJ2-3 NA TRBV5-4 TGTGCCAGCAGCTTGGGGCTAGCGGGGGACACAGATACGCAGTATTTT CASSLGLAGDTDTQYF